This T cell receptor (beta chain) was identified during a study of identical twins (TCRdb year 2016). Describing the broader study: To test whether fetal clonotypes persist, the study used deep sequencing on TCR alpha and beta repertoires from monozygotic twins, unrelated adults of various ages, and cord blood. To rule out contamination, replicate twin experiments were performed at different times with different library preparation protocols. The paper as a whole reports these results and caveats: Excess twin sharing in beta out-of-frame sequences was weaker because fewer shared sequences lowered the signal-to-noise ratio. Fewer insertions were carried by abundant cord blood beta clonotypes, a similar but weaker trend appeared in young adult naive repertoires, and no such trend appeared in memory repertoires. Invariant T cells such as MAIT and iNKT could partly confound zero-insertion analyses, though diverse VJ usage argued against this for most clonotypes. In monozygotic twins, out-of-frame TCR alpha sharing was systematically underestimated by recombination models, although the models agreed with sharing between unrelated individuals. Compared with coincidental sharing between unrelated individuals, out-of-frame TCR alpha sequences shared between twins showed an excess of sequences with low generation probability. Because the same donors could not be followed over many years, the conclusions depended on cross-sectional statistical analysis.

V has 1 base trimmed and J has 4 bases trimmed; junction bases matching no gene number 4. CDR1 is given as SGHTA and CDR2 as FQGNSA, both from the germline V gene. The CDR3 sequence holds 15 residues, the cysteine and phenylalanine included. The kept DNA is CDR3 alone, 45 bases in frame from the first base. This clonotype was seen only a few times. Its target antigen remains unknown. No base qualities exist here, and no much larger clone lies one base off it. Every donor in the study was a healthy Caucasian. The twin cohort comprised three pairs of female monozygotic twins, all aged roughly 18 to 29 years. Positive isolation kits from Invitrogen were used to isolate CD4+ and CD8+ T cell populations. Library creation used 5' RACE. The sequencer listed for this sample is Illumina HiSeq 2000. A universal primer binding site was added through template switching, and the final cDNA carried a unique molecular identifier so that TCR cDNA molecules could be counted accurately. Specific primers in the conserved constant-segment region were used to synthesize first-strand cDNA for TCR alpha and beta chains. To control for contamination, every cDNA library carried two barcodes: a SMART-Mk sample barcode plus Illumina barcodes. TruSeq adapter sequences and Illumina sample barcodes were added in two successive PCR steps. The Illumina HiSeq platform was used with custom primers to sequence TCR alpha and beta cDNA libraries. The authors processed their data as follows. Unique molecular identifiers were extracted from raw reads with MiGEC, and CDR3 positions were determined with MiXCR. Recombination models were inferred per individual with the repgenHMM and IGoR tools using an EM algorithm. Shared clonotypes were analyzed with the tcR package in R, and sharing was normalized by the product of cloneset sizes. To study raw recombination free of thymic and clonal selection effects, out-of-frame nonproductive sequences were analyzed. TCRdb ran its own pipeline on the public reads, namely fastp trimming at Q25 and MiXCR clone calling, and kept in-frame beta chains. Rows matching on CDR3 protein sequence are summarized as one entry with the most common DNA and genes. The V and J calls follow TCRdb's processing rather than the paper's. Here the sample has around 470,000 distinct CDR3 sequences; 13% to 15% occur a single time. More than 0.5% of the sample is held by the ten biggest clonotypes.

The data also belong to a second study, concerning yellow fever vaccine responses in identical twins. The other study reports the following: According to the authors, in identical twins the way T cells responded to vaccination appeared partly convergent and partly personalized. In the study, vaccine-responding T cell clones were precisely tracked in identical twins.

The V gene is TRBV7-2 and the J gene is TRBJ2-1; 7 central nucleotides agree with TRBD2. Sequenced material: CD4+ T cells sorted from blood. This receptor was taken from a woman aged 18-29 years in good health. The CDR3 is CASSLGRELYNEQFF. The DNA sequence is TGTGCCAGCAGCTTAGGGCGGGAGCTTTACAATGAGCAGTTCTTC.